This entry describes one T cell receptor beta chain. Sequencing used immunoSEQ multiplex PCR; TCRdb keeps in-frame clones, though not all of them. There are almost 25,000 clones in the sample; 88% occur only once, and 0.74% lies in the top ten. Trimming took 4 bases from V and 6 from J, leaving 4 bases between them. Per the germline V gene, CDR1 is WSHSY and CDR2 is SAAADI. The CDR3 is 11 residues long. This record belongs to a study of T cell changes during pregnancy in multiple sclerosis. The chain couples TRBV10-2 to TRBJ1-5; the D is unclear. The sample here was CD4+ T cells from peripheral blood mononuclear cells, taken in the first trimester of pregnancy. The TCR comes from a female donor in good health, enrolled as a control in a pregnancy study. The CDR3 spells CASSAGQPQHF. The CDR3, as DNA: TGCGCCAGCAGTGCAGGTCAGCCCCAGCATTTT.